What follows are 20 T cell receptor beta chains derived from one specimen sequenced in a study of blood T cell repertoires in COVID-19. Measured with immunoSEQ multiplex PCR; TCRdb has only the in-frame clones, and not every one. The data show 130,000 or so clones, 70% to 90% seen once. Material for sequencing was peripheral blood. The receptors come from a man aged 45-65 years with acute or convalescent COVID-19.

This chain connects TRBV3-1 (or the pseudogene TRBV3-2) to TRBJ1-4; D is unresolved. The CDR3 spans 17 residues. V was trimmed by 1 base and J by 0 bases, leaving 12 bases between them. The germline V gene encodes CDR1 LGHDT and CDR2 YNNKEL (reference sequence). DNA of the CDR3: TGTGCCAGCAGCCAAGTTTCGCGTAAAGCAACTAATGAAAAACTGTTTTTT. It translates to CASSQVSRKATNEKLFF.

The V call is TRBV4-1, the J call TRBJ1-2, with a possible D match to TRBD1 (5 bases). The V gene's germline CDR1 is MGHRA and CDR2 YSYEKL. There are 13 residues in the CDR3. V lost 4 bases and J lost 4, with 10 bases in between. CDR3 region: CASSPDTFYGYTF. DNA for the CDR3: TGCGCCAGCAGCCCGGACACGTTCTATGGCTACACCTTC.

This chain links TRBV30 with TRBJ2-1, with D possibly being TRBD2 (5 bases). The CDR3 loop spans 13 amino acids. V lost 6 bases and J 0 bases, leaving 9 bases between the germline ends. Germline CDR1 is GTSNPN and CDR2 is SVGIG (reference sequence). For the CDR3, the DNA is TGTGCCTGCGCTGGGAGCTCCTACAATGAGCAGTTCTTC. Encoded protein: CACAGSSYNEQFF. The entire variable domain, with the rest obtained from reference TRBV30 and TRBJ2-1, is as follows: SQTIHQWPATLVQPVGSPLSLECTVEGTSNPNLYWYRQAAGRGLQLLFYSVGIGQISSEVPQNLSASRPQDRQFILSSKKLLLSDSGFYLCACAGSSYNEQFFGPGTRLTVL.

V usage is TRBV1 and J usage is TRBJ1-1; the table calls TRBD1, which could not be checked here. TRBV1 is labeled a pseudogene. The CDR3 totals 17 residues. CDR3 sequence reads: CTSSPQRAGNMNTEAFF. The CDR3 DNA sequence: TGCACCAGCAGCCCCCAACGGGCAGGGAATATGAACACTGAAGCTTTCTTT.

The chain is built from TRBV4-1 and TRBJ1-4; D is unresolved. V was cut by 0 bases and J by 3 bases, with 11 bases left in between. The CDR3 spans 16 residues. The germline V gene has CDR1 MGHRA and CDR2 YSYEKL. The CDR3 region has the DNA TGCGCCAGCAGCCAAGAAATCCACGGTGCTAATGAAAAACTGTTTTTT. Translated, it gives CASSQEIHGANEKLFF.

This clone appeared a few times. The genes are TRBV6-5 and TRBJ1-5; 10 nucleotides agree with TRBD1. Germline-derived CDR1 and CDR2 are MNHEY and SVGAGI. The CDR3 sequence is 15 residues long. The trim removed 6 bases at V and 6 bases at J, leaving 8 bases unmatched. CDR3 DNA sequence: TGTGCCAGCAGCCCCGGACAGGGGGGTCTTCAGCCCCAGCATTTT. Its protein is CASSPGQGGLQPQHF.

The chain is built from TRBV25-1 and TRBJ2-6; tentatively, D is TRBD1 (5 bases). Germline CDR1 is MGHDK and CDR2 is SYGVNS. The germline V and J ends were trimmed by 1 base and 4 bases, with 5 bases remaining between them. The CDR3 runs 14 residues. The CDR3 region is CASSESGGANVLTF. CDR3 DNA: TGTGCCAGCAGTGAATCAGGGGGGGCCAACGTCCTGACTTTC.

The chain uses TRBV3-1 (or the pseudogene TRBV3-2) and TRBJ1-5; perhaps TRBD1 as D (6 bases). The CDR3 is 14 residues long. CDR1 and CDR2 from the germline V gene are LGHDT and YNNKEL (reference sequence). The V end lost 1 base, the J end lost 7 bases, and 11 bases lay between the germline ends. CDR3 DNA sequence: TGTGCCAGCAGCCAAGGACAGGTTGGACAGCCCCAGCATTTT. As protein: CASSQGQVGQPQHF.

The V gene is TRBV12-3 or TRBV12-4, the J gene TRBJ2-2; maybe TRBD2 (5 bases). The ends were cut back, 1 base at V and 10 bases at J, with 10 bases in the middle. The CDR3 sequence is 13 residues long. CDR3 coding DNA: TGTGCCAGCAGTTTAGAGAGGACTGTGGAGCTGTTTTTT. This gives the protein CASSLERTVELFF.

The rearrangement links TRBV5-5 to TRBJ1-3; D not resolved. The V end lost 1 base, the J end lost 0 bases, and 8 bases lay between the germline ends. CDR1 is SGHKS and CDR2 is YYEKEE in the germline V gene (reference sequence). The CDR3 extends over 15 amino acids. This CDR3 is CASSLLLNSGNTIYF. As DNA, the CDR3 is TGTGCCAGCAGCTTGTTACTGAACTCTGGAAACACCATATATTTT.

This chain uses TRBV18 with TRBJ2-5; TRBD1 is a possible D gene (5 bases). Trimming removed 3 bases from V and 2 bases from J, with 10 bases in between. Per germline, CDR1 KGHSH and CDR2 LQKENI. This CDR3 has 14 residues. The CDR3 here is CASSPTEPQETQYF. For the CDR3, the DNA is TGTGCCAGCTCACCGACAGAGCCTCAAGAGACCCAGTACTTC. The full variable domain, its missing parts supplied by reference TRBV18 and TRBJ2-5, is NAGVMQNPRHLVRRRGQEARLRCSPMKGHSHVYWYRQLPEEGLKFMVYLQKENIIDESGMPKERFSAEFPKEGPSILRIQQVVRGDSAAYFCASSPTEPQETQYFGPGTRLLVL.

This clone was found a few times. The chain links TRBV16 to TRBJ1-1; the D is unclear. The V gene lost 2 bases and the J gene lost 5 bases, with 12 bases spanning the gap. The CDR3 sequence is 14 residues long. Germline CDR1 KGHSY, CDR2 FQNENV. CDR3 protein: CASSQVPGRTEAFF. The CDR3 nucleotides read TGTGCCAGCAGCCAAGTGCCGGGAAGGACTGAAGCTTTCTTT. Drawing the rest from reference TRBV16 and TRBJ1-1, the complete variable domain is GEEVAQTPKHLVRGEGQKAKLYCAPIKGHSYVFWYQQVLKNEFKFLISFQNENVFDETGMPKERFSAKCLPNSPCSLEIQATKLEDSAVYFCASSQVPGRTEAFFGQGTRLTVV.

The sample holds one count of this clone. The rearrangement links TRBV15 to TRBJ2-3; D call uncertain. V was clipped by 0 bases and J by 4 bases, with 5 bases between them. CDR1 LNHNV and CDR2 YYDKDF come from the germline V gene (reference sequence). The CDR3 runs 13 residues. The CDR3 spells CATSRDPSDTQYF. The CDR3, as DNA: TGTGCCACCAGCAGAGATCCCTCAGATACGCAGTATTTT.

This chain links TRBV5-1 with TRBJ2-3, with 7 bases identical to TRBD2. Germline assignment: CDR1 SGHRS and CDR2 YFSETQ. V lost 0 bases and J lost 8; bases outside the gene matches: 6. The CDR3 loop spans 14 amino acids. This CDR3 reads CASSLDGLGGTQYF. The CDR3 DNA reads TGCGCCAGCAGCTTGGATGGACTAGGCGGTACGCAGTATTTT.

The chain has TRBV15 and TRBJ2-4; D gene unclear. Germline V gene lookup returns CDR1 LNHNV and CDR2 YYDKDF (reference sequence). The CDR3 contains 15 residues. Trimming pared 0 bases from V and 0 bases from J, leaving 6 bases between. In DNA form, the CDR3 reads TGTGCCACCAGCAGAGATCTAGAAGCCAAAAACATTCAGTACTTC. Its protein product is CATSRDLEAKNIQYF. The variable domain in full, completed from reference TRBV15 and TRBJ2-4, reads DAMVIQNPRYQVTQFGKPVTLSCSQTLNHNVMYWYQQKSSQAPKLLFHYYDKDFNNEADTPDNFQSRRPNTSFCFLDIRSPGLGDTAMYLCATSRDLEAKNIQYFGAGTRLSVL.

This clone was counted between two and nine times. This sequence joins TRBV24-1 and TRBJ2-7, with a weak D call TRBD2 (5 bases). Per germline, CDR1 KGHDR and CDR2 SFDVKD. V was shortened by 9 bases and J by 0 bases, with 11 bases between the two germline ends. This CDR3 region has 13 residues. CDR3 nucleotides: TGTGCCACCGCCGACCGGGGCTCCTACGAGCAGTACTTC. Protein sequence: CATADRGSYEQYF.

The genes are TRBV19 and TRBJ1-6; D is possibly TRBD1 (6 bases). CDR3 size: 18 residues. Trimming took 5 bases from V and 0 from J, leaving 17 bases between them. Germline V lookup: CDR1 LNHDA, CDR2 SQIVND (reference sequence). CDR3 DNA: TGTGCCAGTAGTCGATGGACAGCCCCTGGCTCCTATAATTCACCCCTCCACTTT. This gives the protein CASSRWTAPGSYNSPLHF.

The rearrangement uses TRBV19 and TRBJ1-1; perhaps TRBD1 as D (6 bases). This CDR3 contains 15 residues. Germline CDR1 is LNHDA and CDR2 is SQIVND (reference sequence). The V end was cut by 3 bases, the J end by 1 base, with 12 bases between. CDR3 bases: TGTGCCAGTAGTATCTTTCAGGGGAAGAACACTGAAGCTTTCTTT. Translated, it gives CASSIFQGKNTEAFF. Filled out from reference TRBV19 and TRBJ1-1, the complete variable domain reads DGGITQSPKYLFRKEGQNVTLSCEQNLNHDAMYWYRQDPGQGLRLIYYSQIVNDFQKGDIAEGYSVSREKKESFPLTVTSAQKNPTAFYLCASSIFQGKNTEAFFGQGTRLTVV.

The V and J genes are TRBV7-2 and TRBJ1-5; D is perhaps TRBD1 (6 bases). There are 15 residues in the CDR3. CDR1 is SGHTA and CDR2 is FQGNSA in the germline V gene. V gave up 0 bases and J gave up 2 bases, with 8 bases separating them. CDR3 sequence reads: CASSLAPGGNQPQHF. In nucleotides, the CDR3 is TGTGCCAGCAGCTTAGCGCCAGGGGGCAATCAGCCCCAGCATTTT.

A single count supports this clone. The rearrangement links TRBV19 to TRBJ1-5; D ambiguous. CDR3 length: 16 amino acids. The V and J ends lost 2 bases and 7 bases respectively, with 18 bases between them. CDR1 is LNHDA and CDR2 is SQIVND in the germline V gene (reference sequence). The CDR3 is CASSINLGEGRQPQHF. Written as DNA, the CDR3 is TGTGCCAGTAGTATAAACCTTGGGGAGGGTCGACAGCCCCAGCATTTT.